This section outlines one TCR beta chain sequence together with its context. These data come from a study of T cell changes during pregnancy in multiple sclerosis. Profiled with immunoSEQ multiplex PCR; TCRdb holds only in-frame clones, not every one. Of some 60,000 clones listed, 91% were seen once; the top ten hold around 0.85%. This CDR3 has 16 amino acids. V shed 5 bases and J shed 3 bases, with 18 bases lying between them. CDR1 and CDR2 (germline): LNHDA, SQIVND (reference sequence). The sequence derives from a female donor with multiple sclerosis, enrolled in a pregnancy study. J is TRBJ2-3 and V is TRBV19; maybe TRBD2 (6 bases). Sequencing used peripheral blood, obtained before pregnancy. Here the CDR3 DNA reads TGTGCCAGTAGTCCGTCGGGCGGGGCCATAACAGATACGCAGTATTTT. Protein product: CASSPSGGAITDTQYF. Drawing the rest from reference TRBV19 and TRBJ2-3, the complete variable domain is DGGITQSPKYLFRKEGQNVTLSCEQNLNHDAMYWYRQDPGQGLRLIYYSQIVNDFQKGDIAEGYSVSREKKESFPLTVTSAQKNPTAFYLCASSPSGGAITDTQYFGPGTRLTVL.